This TCR beta chain appears in the sequencing data of a study of T-cell memory formation after mild COVID-19. This clonotype has only a few counts. Antigen unknown. In TCRdb, the 5' RACE reads were re-called with MiXCR into one record per CDR3 protein. This table holds about 400,000 distinct CDR3 sequences, about an eighth found once. This CDR3 is built from 15 residues. V lost 6 bases to trimming and J lost 1 base, with 12 bases between them. From germline, CDR1 is SGHTA and CDR2 FQGTGA. The study, taken as a whole, reports: Clones shrinking from day 15 to 85 showed even CD4/CD8 mixes; later expanders tilted CD4+. Contracting clones localized mainly to CM and EM when CD4+ and mainly to EMRA when CD8+.

The TCR sequence derives from a man aged 18-30 years who had mild COVID-19 (a few samples of this study predate the infection). Cell type and time point are not known. This sequence joins TRBV7-3 and TRBJ2-2, with TRBD2 as a possible D gene (5 bases). Sequenced: PBMCs or a T cell subset sorted from them (not recorded which). The CDR3 coding sequence is TGTGCCAGCAGGCCCGGGGATCGGAACACCGGGGAGCTGTTTTTT. Translated: CASRPGDRNTGELFF.